This TCR beta chain was profiled in a study of T-cell reconstitution after alpha-beta-depleted transplantation in children (dated by TCRdb to 2016 to 2017). The study in broad terms: Using TCR repertoire profiling, the study followed T-cell immune reconstitution in a quantitative way in children after TCRalphabeta/CD19-depleted allogeneic hematopoietic cell transplantation.

The cysteine opens and the phenylalanine closes a CDR3 of 12 amino acids. CDR3 DNA only is kept here, 36 bases in frame from base 1. The germline V gene (reference sequence) provides CDR1 MNHNY and CDR2 SVGAGI. V drops 7 bases and J drops 7 bases, leaving 11 bases in between. Results and caveats for the whole study, not just this receptor: The apparently early alphabetaT-cell count recovery about two months after transplant was reportedly dependent on only several hundred rapidly expanded clones derived from non-depleted graft cells. Over the following months the frequencies of hyperexpanded clones went down, and after one year T-cell counts and TCRbeta diversity were mostly credited to newly produced T cells. In some patients, the high TCRbeta diversity seen at day 60 was put down to recipient T cells and intrathymic progenitors that had survived conditioning.

Taken with the paper, the label for treatment or condition translates to: allogeneic hematopoietic cell transplantation with graft depleted of TCRalphabeta T cells and CD19 B cells. The transplant recipients were children given TCRalphabeta/CD19-depleted allogeneic hematopoietic cell grafts. The library was built by means of PCR. Sequencing was carried out with an Illumina HiSeq 2500. TCR library preparation used molecular barcoding, with unique molecular identifiers applied to normalize quantification of the TCRbeta repertoire. TCRdb reran the public reads through fastp at Q25 and MiXCR, keeping productive beta chains. Identical CDR3 proteins give one entry, which carries the most common genes and DNA. The sample table shows 150,000 to 250,000 distinct CDR3 sequences, and 6.3% are seen once. 4.5% of the sample belongs to the ten largest clones. This clonotype was counted at least ten times. Which antigen it targets is not known. No per-base quality is available; no much larger clone lies one base away.

This sample comprised PBMCs, obtained before TCRalphabeta/CD19-depleted stem cell transplant. This receptor chain uses TRBV6-6 and TRBJ1-5, with the D segment identity uncertain. The TCR comes from a girl under three years old with combined immunodeficiency, due to receive a stem cell transplant. The encoded CDR3 is CASKDLVQPQHF. In nucleotide form, the sequence is TGTGCCAGCAAGGACCTCGTGCAGCCCCAGCATTTT.